This TCR beta chain came from a study of cytotoxic CD8 clonotypes in ibrutinib-treated CLL. Whole-study context: Patient counts were around 12 relapsed/refractory, roughly 16 treatment-naive and around 17 IGHV unmutated. Study results and limitations: Public clonotypes occurred uncommonly; on treatment, they contracted or remained stable. Sustained-remission and progressing patients had unequal sampling times.

The table came from immunoSEQ multiplex PCR; TCRdb's copy has only in-frame clones and leaves some out. The sample consists of 20,000 to 30,000 clones, 65% to 80% of them appearing once. Looked up from germline, CDR1 is GTSNPN and CDR2 is SVGIG (reference sequence). V lost 1 base, J lost 3 bases, and 7 bases stayed unmatched. CDR3 length: 16 amino acids. From cryopreserved PBMCs came around 2 micrograms of genomic DNA used for TCR beta libraries. This clone was observed a handful of times. Its antigen remains unknown. The sequence came from a human donor with chronic lymphocytic leukemia. V is TRBV30 and J is TRBJ2-3, with 10 bases fitting TRBD2. This specimen consisted of PBMCs, obtained after 12 months of ibrutinib treatment. The CDR3 DNA sequence: TGTGCCTGGAGTGAAATAGCGGGGGGTGGGACAGATACGCAGTATTTT. This gives the protein CAWSEIAGGGTDTQYF.